One sample yielded the 19 T cell receptor beta chains listed below, sequenced in a study of blood T cell repertoires in COVID-19. Generated by immunoSEQ multiplex PCR, the TCRdb table keeps only in-frame clones and is missing some. The sample contains approximately 170,000 clones, 85% to 90% of which appear only once. The specimen was peripheral blood. These receptors all stem from a woman over 75 in a cohort sampled during active or convalescent COVID-19.

The rearrangement uses TRBV5-1 and TRBJ1-2; the D gene is possibly TRBD1 (6 bases). Per the germline V gene, CDR1 is SGHRS and CDR2 is YFSETQ. This CDR3 is 13 amino acids long. Between the trimmed V and J ends, which lost 0 bases and 8 bases, there was a span of 11 bases. The CDR3 sequence is CASSLEGGLGYTF. The CDR3 DNA reads as TGCGCCAGCAGCTTGGAGGGGGGGCTCGGCTACACCTTC.

The J gene is TRBJ2-7, the V gene TRBV18; D might be TRBD2 (5 bases). Germline V lookup: CDR1 KGHSH, CDR2 LQKENI. The CDR3 extends over 15 amino acids. Trimming removed 5 bases at V and 0 bases at J, with 14 bases between. The chain's CDR3 is CASSSLPGSSYEQYV. Written as DNA, the CDR3 is TGTGCCAGCTCATCTCTCCCGGGGAGCTCCTACGAGCAGTACGTC.

The J gene is TRBJ1-5, the V gene TRBV5-1; D remains ambiguous. Trimming removed 3 bases at V and 6 bases at J, with 13 bases between. Per germline, CDR1 SGHRS and CDR2 YFSETQ. The CDR3 is 14 residues long. CDR3 in DNA: TGCGCCAGCAGCTGGGGAGAGGCCGGTCAGCCCCAGCATTTT. This codes for CASSWGEAGQPQHF.

This chain connects TRBV5-1 to TRBJ1-2; D remains unclear. From germline, CDR1 is SGHRS and CDR2 YFSETQ. Trimming pared 0 bases from V and 2 bases from J, leaving 11 bases between. CDR3 size: 15 residues. Here the CDR3 reads CASSLGRTANYGYTF. CDR3 in DNA: TGCGCCAGCAGCTTGGGGCGGACTGCCAACTATGGCTACACCTTC.

This sequence joins TRBV10-3 and TRBJ2-3; 7 bases are shared with TRBD2. Looked up from germline, CDR1 is ENHRY and CDR2 is SYGVKD. This CDR3 is built from 15 residues. V lost 6 bases, J lost 7 bases, and 13 bases stayed unmatched. CDR3 sequence: CAISPRVLGGYTQYF. For the CDR3, the DNA is TGTGCCATCAGCCCAAGGGTCCTGGGAGGGTATACGCAGTATTTT.

The chain has TRBV2 and TRBJ1-1; weak D call: TRBD1 (6 bases). Germline V gene lookup returns CDR1 SNHLY and CDR2 FYNNEI. V lost 7 bases to trimming and J lost 0 bases, with 15 bases between them. This CDR3 has 15 residues. The CDR3 DNA is TGTGCCAGCACAGAACAGGGCCCCATGAACACTGAAGCTTTCTTT. It codes for CASTEQGPMNTEAFF.

V is TRBV13 and J is TRBJ2-2; TRBD1 matches at 8 bases. The CDR3 has 15 amino acids. With V trimmed by 5 bases and J by 3 bases, 5 bases remained unmatched. CDR1 and CDR2 (germline): PRHDT, FYEKMQ (reference sequence). CDR3 region: CASSRDRGHTGELFF. CDR3 DNA sequence: TGTGCCAGCAGCCGAGACAGGGGTCACACCGGGGAGCTGTTTTTT.

The chain carries TRBV6-5 and TRBJ1-2, with D unresolved. Trimming stripped 6 bases from V and 2 bases from J, with 10 bases between. Germline CDR1 and CDR2: MNHEY and SVGAGI. The CDR3 has 13 amino acids. The CDR3 is CASSSGTNYGYTF. Here the CDR3 DNA reads TGTGCCAGCAGCTCGGGAACCAACTATGGCTACACCTTC.

This clone came up many times. The chain links TRBV6-2 or TRBV6-3 to TRBJ1-2; D might be TRBD1 (5 bases). The V end was cut by 2 bases, the J end by 10 bases, with 17 bases between. Germline CDR1 MNHEY, CDR2 SVGEGT. This CDR3 comprises 14 residues. In DNA, the CDR3 is TGTGCCAGCAGTTACCAGACAGAACTTACATTCTACACCTTC. Protein product: CASSYQTELTFYTF.

The count of this clone is one. The V and J genes are TRBV3-1 (or the pseudogene TRBV3-2) and TRBJ2-1, with 12 bases lining up with TRBD2. The V gene end was trimmed by 0 bases and the J gene end by 10 bases; junction bases not matched to a gene: 13. Germline values: CDR1 LGHDT, CDR2 YNNKEL (reference sequence). The CDR3 has 18 residues. Here the CDR3 reads CASSQEASGREGAREQFF. DNA for the CDR3: TGTGCCAGCAGCCAAGAGGCTAGCGGGAGGGAGGGGGCTCGGGAGCAGTTCTTC.

This chain links TRBV5-5 with TRBJ2-7, with a weak D call TRBD1 (6 bases). This CDR3 has 15 amino acids. The V end was cut by 0 bases, the J end by 5 bases, with 15 bases between. Per germline, CDR1 SGHKS and CDR2 YYEKEE (reference sequence). As DNA, the CDR3 is TGTGCCAGCAGCTTGGCCTGGCAGGGGACCCACGAGCAGTACTTC. This encodes CASSLAWQGTHEQYF.

V gene TRBV4-3 combines with J gene TRBJ2-3, with D unresolved. Trimming took 1 base from V and 0 from J, leaving 8 bases between them. The CDR3 length is 15 residues. The germline gives CDR1 LGHNA, CDR2 YSLEER. The CDR3 DNA reads TGCGCCAGCAGCCAAGCTGCCGCGAGCACAGATACGCAGTATTTT. It specifies CASSQAAASTDTQYF.

The chain joins TRBV18 to TRBJ2-7, with D possibly TRBD1 on 5 matching bases. The germline V gene has CDR1 KGHSH and CDR2 LQKENI. The CDR3 runs 14 residues. Trimming cost V 1 base and J 5 bases, with 12 bases left between them. The CDR3 loop reads CASSPRIGVDEQYV. The CDR3 region has the DNA TGTGCCAGCTCACCACGAATAGGGGTCGACGAGCAGTACGTC.

The rearrangement links TRBV10-2 to TRBJ1-6; D is unresolved. Between the trimmed V and J ends, which lost 0 bases and 7 bases, there was a span of 10 bases. CDR1 WSHSY and CDR2 SAAADI come from the germline V gene. This CDR3 has 15 amino acids. The CDR3 spells CASSESTAGNSPLHF. CDR3 sequence (DNA): TGCGCCAGCAGTGAGTCTACGGCGGGGAATTCACCCCTCCACTTT.

The gene calls are TRBV18 and TRBJ1-2; 8 bases match TRBD1. The J segment lost 4 bases and the V segment lost 6 bases, leaving 7 bases of the junction unmatched. There are 14 residues in the CDR3. Germline CDR1 KGHSH, CDR2 LQKENI. The CDR3 loop is CASSPDRASYGYTF. The CDR3 nucleotides are TGTGCCAGCTCGCCGGACAGGGCCTCCTATGGCTACACCTTC.

This chain joins TRBV19 and TRBJ2-2, with D unclear. CDR1 and CDR2 (germline): LNHDA, SQIVND (reference sequence). V was pared by 3 bases and J by 4 bases, with 9 bases between. There are 14 residues in the CDR3. The CDR3 DNA reads TGTGCCAGTAGTATTAGCCGGCTCACCGGGGAGCTGTTTTTT. It encodes CASSISRLTGELFF.

This chain links TRBV12-3 or TRBV12-4 with TRBJ1-1; 8 nucleotides agree with TRBD1. Unmatched junction bases numbered 10, after V lost 7 bases and J lost 9 bases. The CDR3 has 13 amino acids. The CDR3 DNA reads TGTGCCAGCACCTTAACAGGGGGACTCAAAGCTTTCTTT. It translates to CASTLTGGLKAFF.

In nucleotides, the CDR3 is TGTGCCAGCAGCTTAAGAGGGACTACATCATACAATGAGCAGTTCTTC. Its translation: CASSLRGTTSYNEQFF. The genes are TRBV7-9 and TRBJ2-1, with 7 bases lining up with TRBD2. Germline CDR1 is SEHNR and CDR2 is FQNEAQ (reference sequence). The V segment lost 2 bases and the J segment 4 bases; nucleotides outside the gene matches: 8. The CDR3 is 16 amino acids. The whole variable domain, remainder taken from reference TRBV7-9 and TRBJ2-1, is DTGVSQNPRHKITKRGQNVTFRCDPISEHNRLYWYRQTLGQGPEFLTYFQNEAQLEKSRLLSDRFSAERPKGSFSTLEIQRTEQGDSAMYLCASSLRGTTSYNEQFFGPGTRLTVL.

The chain has TRBV3-1 (or the pseudogene TRBV3-2) and TRBJ2-5; 7 bases line up with TRBD1. V was clipped by 6 bases and J by 5 bases; unmatched bases: 0. CDR3 length: 11 residues. Germline V lookup: CDR1 LGHDT, CDR2 YNNKEL (reference sequence). The CDR3 is CASRQGETQYF. In DNA form, the CDR3 reads TGTGCCAGCAGACAGGGGGAGACCCAGTACTTC.